This T cell receptor (beta chain) stems from a study of blood T cell repertoires in COVID-19. Overall study context: The cDNA or gDNA used as material had been derived from T cells, B-cell-depleted T cells, or PBMCs.

Generated by immunoSEQ multiplex PCR, the TCRdb table keeps only in-frame clones and is missing some. In the table there are about 23,000 clones, 85% to 90% of which are singletons. From germline, CDR1 is MNHEY and CDR2 SVGEGT. Trimming stripped 5 bases from V and 1 base from J, with 14 bases between. CDR3 length equals 15 residues. The V and J genes are TRBV6-2 or TRBV6-3 and TRBJ1-1; D is perhaps TRBD1 (5 bases). This TCR was sampled from a woman older than 75 with acute or convalescent COVID-19. The sample was peripheral blood. CDR3 protein: CASSRPDTGNTEAFF. The CDR3 nucleotides are TGTGCCAGCAGTCGGCCGGACACAGGGAACACTGAAGCTTTCTTT.